Listed below are T cell receptor beta chains from one sample, sequenced in a study of blood T cell repertoires in COVID-19. Assay: immunoSEQ multiplex PCR; the TCRdb copy retains only in-frame clones and omits some. Here the sample spans 250,000 to 350,000 clones, 90% being singletons. Source material: PBMCs or T cells enriched from blood (not recorded which). These receptor sequences come from a young woman with acute COVID-19. Each CDR3 is given without its conserved first and last residue. Not every row has a clone size; where given, it reads once, few, many or a size class.

TRBJ1-2	NA	TRBV27	ASSRTPGGGGYT
TRBJ2-7	NA	TRBV2	ASIGLASEQY
TRBJ1-4	NA	TRBV5-6	ASSLGRSEKLF
TRBJ2-7	NA	TRBV25-1	ASSHSDRVYEQY
TRBJ2-2	NA	TRBV19	ASRRGPHWTSGVNTGELF
TRBJ1-1	NA	TRBV4-3	ASSQEAGATEAF
TRBJ1-2	NA	TRBV19	ASSTRDRAAGYT
TRBJ2-1	NA	TRBV27	ASSASLAGWPGGSYNEQF
TRBJ2-3	NA	TRBV4-1	ASSQGLAGVFGTDTQY
TRBJ2-3	NA	TRBV7-6	ASSPGLAGGPADTQY
TRBJ2-2	NA	TRBV10-1	ASMSGDTGELF
TRBJ2-7	NA	TRBV6-5	ASSPGQSYEQY
TRBJ1-5	NA	TRBV18	ASSPRQGANNQPQH
TRBJ2-1	NA	TRBV7-9	ASRPGSSYNEQF
TRBJ1-5	once	TRBV27	ASSRQGAKNQPQH
TRBJ2-1	NA	TRBV18	ASSRDPSMYYNEQF
TRBJ2-3	NA	TRBV7-8	ASSPRQGALAGVATDTQY
TRBJ1-5	NA	TRBV7-8	ASSRTGGFNQPQH
TRBJ1-5	NA	TRBV27	ASSFQGARQPQH
TRBJ2-1	NA	TRBV2	ASSKPPQRGEQF
TRBJ1-2	NA	TRBV19	ASTADRDGYT
TRBJ2-1	NA	TRBV30	AWSKKTSGNNEQF
TRBJ2-7	NA	TRBV19	ASSTPGGRSYEQY
TRBJ1-3	NA	TRBV7-2	ASTGTGDLGNTIY
TRBJ2-7	NA	TRBV7-2	ASSSRLRYEQY
TRBJ1-2	NA	TRBV27	ASSNTGIHGYT
TRBJ1-4	NA	TRBV11-2	ASSVSPGVLGEKLF
TRBJ1-5	NA	TRBV7-9	ASSLGGGGPQH
TRBJ1-4	NA	TRBV30	AWSVGGAGIEKLF
TRBJ2-5	NA	TRBV7-2	ASSSPYAIQETQY
TRBJ1-2	NA	TRBV27	ASSLTTQQGTYGYT
TRBJ2-1	NA	TRBV11-2	ASSLMGGPEQF
TRBJ2-1	once	TRBV6-1	ASSERDRGHTDLNNEQF
TRBJ2-5	NA	TRBV7-9	ASSLLEQGDFQTQY
TRBJ1-3	once	TRBV11-2	ASSFLDKSSGNTIY
TRBJ1-4	NA	TRBV11-2	ASSLHPPGQGEVF
TRBJ1-1	NA	TRBV6-5	ASRVTENLEAF
TRBJ2-7	NA	TRBV5-6	ASSSWARLSSYEQY
TRBJ1-3	NA	TRBV6-9	ASLRETERSGNTIY
TRBJ1-2	NA	TRBV4-1	ASSQAAGVGYGYT
TRBJ2-3	NA	TRBV30	AWSRDSFDTDTQY
TRBJ1-5	NA	TRBV11-2	ASSLGDRFEQPQH
TRBJ2-3	NA	TRBV6-5	ASRATGGSPDTQY
TRBJ1-5	NA	TRBV19	ASSVDREEGNQPQH